This T cell receptor (beta chain) is from a study of blood T cell repertoires in COVID-19. Study context: Donors in the United States, Italy and Spain gave samples during acute or convalescent COVID-19. T cells, B-cell-depleted T cells, or PBMCs supplied cDNA or gDNA.

With regard to this clone: Other nucleotide sequences from this sample produce the same CDR3.

Germline CDR1 is MDHEN and CDR2 is SYDVKM. Trimming left V 4 bases short and J 3 bases short, with 3 bases between. The CDR3 extends over 11 amino acids. Per the original methods: Nucleated cell number was recorded as an estimate derived from reference gene primer amplification. Libraries were prepared by immunoSEQ multiplex PCR; TCRdb keeps only in-frame clonotypes and omits some of them. The V and J calls and clone size were taken over from that table, and D and trimming were inferred from the DNA. The sample contains roughly 100,000 clones, about three quarters of which appear only once. This clonotype was obtained from an elderly man with acute or convalescent COVID-19. Specimen: peripheral blood. The chain joins TRBV28 to TRBJ2-5; D gene unclear. Written as DNA, the CDR3 is TGTGCCAGCAGTTCTGAAGAGACCCAGTACTTC. This encodes CASSSEETQYF.